The 18 T cell receptor beta chains below come from one sample, sequenced in a study of blood T cell repertoires in COVID-19. Here immunoSEQ multiplex PCR was the method, and the copy in TCRdb shows in-frame clones only, minus some. The sample holds about 140,000 clones, around 73% seen once. Sample: peripheral blood. These receptors were taken from a woman in her fifties or sixties with active or convalescent COVID-19.

The J gene is TRBJ2-5, the V gene TRBV2, with D possibly matching TRBD2 (6 bases). This CDR3 comprises 15 residues. Germline V gene data show CDR1 as SNHLY and CDR2 as FYNNEI. V lost 2 bases, J lost 1 base, and 11 bases lay in between. CDR3 sequence (DNA): TGTGCCAGCAGTGAATGGCCTAGCGTCCAAGAGACCCAGTACTTC. Its protein product is CASSEWPSVQETQYF.

The chain joins TRBV6-2 or TRBV6-3 to TRBJ2-3; TRBD2 matches at 10 bases. The CDR3 is 14 amino acids. V dropped 6 bases and J dropped 4; count of bases not matched to a gene: 4. Germline CDR1 is MNHEY and CDR2 is SVGEGT. This CDR3 is CASSPGTSADTQYF. The CDR3 coding sequence is TGTGCCAGCAGCCCCGGGACTAGCGCAGATACGCAGTATTTT.

This sequence joins TRBV27 and TRBJ1-5, with a possible D match to TRBD1 (6 bases). Germline CDR1 MNHEY, CDR2 SMNVEV (reference sequence). Trimming left V 4 bases short and J 5 bases short, with 12 bases between. The CDR3 has 14 amino acids. The CDR3 DNA reads as TGTGCCAGCAGTTCAGACAGGCCCCATCAGCCCCAGCATTTT. Its protein is CASSSDRPHQPQHF.

The CDR3 region is CASSPQGRNEQFF. The CDR3 bases are TGTGCCAGCTCACCACAGGGGCGCAATGAGCAGTTCTTC. This chain uses TRBV18 with TRBJ2-1, with D possibly matching TRBD1 (5 bases). Germline V gene data show CDR1 as KGHSH and CDR2 as LQKENI. CDR3 length equals 13 residues. V lost 1 base, J lost 6 bases, and 7 bases lay in between.

This chain uses TRBV7-6 with TRBJ2-1; 11 bases are shared with TRBD1. V lost 5 bases and J lost 7; bases outside the gene matches: 16. The CDR3 spans 18 residues. Germline CDR1 SGHVS, CDR2 FNYEAQ. The DNA for the CDR3 is TGTGCCAGCAGCCCACTTCCGACCGGGACAGGGGGTCGGAATGAGCAGTTCTTC. This translates into CASSPLPTGTGGRNEQFF. Together with reference TRBV7-6 and TRBJ2-1, the CDR3 gives the full variable domain: GAGVSQSPRYKVTKRGQDVALRCDPISGHVSLYWYRQALGQGPEFLTYFNYEAQQDKSGLPNDRFSAERPEGSISTLTIQRTEQRDSAMYRCASSPLPTGTGGRNEQFFGPGTRLTVL.

The CDR3, as DNA: TGTGCCGCAAAGCGGGGGGAAATCACAGATACGCAGTATTTT. This codes for CAAKRGEITDTQYF. The chain employs TRBV10-3 and TRBJ2-3, with TRBD2 matching over 9 bases. This CDR3 is built from 14 residues. Germline assignment: CDR1 ENHRY and CDR2 SYGVKD. With V trimmed by 11 bases and J by 2 bases, 8 bases remained unmatched.

The chain is built from TRBV4-2 and TRBJ1-3, with 8 bases lining up with TRBD1. V dropped 4 bases and J dropped 4; count of bases not matched to a gene: 3. The V gene's germline CDR1 is LGHNA and CDR2 YNFKEQ. This CDR3 contains 14 residues. In DNA form, the CDR3 reads TGTGCCAGCAGCCCGGGGACAGGAGGAAACACCATATATTTT. It yields the protein CASSPGTGGNTIYF.

This clone appeared a few times. The rearrangement links TRBV12-3 or TRBV12-4 to TRBJ2-1; D gene ambiguous. The CDR3 contains 11 residues. The V and J ends lost 5 bases and 8 bases respectively, with 7 bases between them. In DNA, the CDR3 is TGTGCCAGCAGTGGTAGTTATGAGCAGTTCTTC. Translating gives CASSGSYEQFF.

The V call is TRBV30, the J call TRBJ2-7; D is perhaps TRBD2 (6 bases). The germline CDR1 and CDR2 sequences are GTSNPN and SVGIG (reference sequence). There are 15 residues in the CDR3. Trimming pared 0 bases from V and 5 bases from J, leaving 17 bases between. Written as DNA, the CDR3 is TGTGCCTGGAGTGTAAGCGGGCTCGGGTTCCACGAGCAGTACTTC. It is translated as CAWSVSGLGFHEQYF.

The V gene is TRBV24-1, the J gene TRBJ2-1, with D unclear. The germline CDR1 and CDR2 sequences are KGHDR and SFDVKD. Trimming took off 2 bases at V and 4 bases at J, with 14 bases between the two ends. CDR3 length: 16 residues. CDR3 loop: CATSDSLAATYNEQFF. CDR3 nucleotide sequence: TGTGCCACCAGTGATTCCCTCGCGGCAACGTACAATGAGCAGTTCTTC.

The chain carries TRBV4-3 and TRBJ1-1, with TRBD1 as a possible D gene (6 bases). CDR1 is LGHNA and CDR2 is YSLEER in the germline V gene. V was shortened by 1 base and J by 6 bases, with 15 bases between the two germline ends. CDR3 length: 15 residues. The CDR3 spells CASSQVGRGVAEAFF. The CDR3 bases are TGCGCCAGCAGCCAAGTGGGCAGGGGAGTCGCTGAAGCTTTCTTT.

The V call is TRBV2, the J call TRBJ1-5; 8 nucleotides line up with TRBD1. Germline values: CDR1 SNHLY, CDR2 FYNNEI. The V segment lost 7 bases and the J segment 2 bases; nucleotides outside the gene matches: 4. The CDR3 covers 14 residues. The CDR3, as DNA: TGTGCCAGCAACACAGGGGGGGGCAATCAGCCCCAGCATTTT. The encoded protein is CASNTGGGNQPQHF.

The chain uses TRBV19 and TRBJ2-5; a possible D gene is TRBD1 (5 bases). From germline, CDR1 is LNHDA and CDR2 SQIVND (reference sequence). This CDR3 is built from 15 residues. The V end was cut by 3 bases, the J end by 5 bases, with 16 bases between. The DNA for the CDR3 is TGTGCCAGTAGTATTCAAGGACATTTGGGGGAGACCCAGTACTTC. Translated: CASSIQGHLGETQYF.

The CDR3 reads CSGGQGAGELFF. CDR3 coding DNA: TGCAGCGGCGGACAGGGGGCCGGGGAGCTGTTTTTT. The chain carries TRBV29-1 and TRBJ2-2, with 10 bases matching TRBD1. CDR3 length: 12 amino acids. V lost 7 bases, J lost 6 bases, and 2 bases stayed unmatched. CDR1 is SQVTM, CDR2 ANQGSEA, per germline.

This clone was found once. The V and J genes are TRBV7-9 and TRBJ2-1; a weak D match, TRBD2 (6 bases). The V and J ends lost 8 bases and 9 bases respectively, with 20 bases between them. CDR3 length: 14 residues. Germline assignment: CDR1 SEHNR and CDR2 FQNEAQ (reference sequence). The CDR3 DNA reads TGTGCCAGCGCCCTCCCTAGCGTAGTAGCTGAGCAGTTCTTC. It codes for CASALPSVVAEQFF.

V usage is TRBV3-1 (or the pseudogene TRBV3-2) and J usage is TRBJ1-2, with 8 bases lining up with TRBD1. This CDR3 comprises 13 residues. In germline, CDR1 is LGHDT, CDR2 YNNKEL (reference sequence). After removal of 7 bases from V and 4 bases from J, the junction contained 5 bases not matched to a gene. The CDR3 DNA is TGTGCCAGCACCTCAGGGGGCATCTATGGCTACACCTTC. Translated, it gives CASTSGGIYGYTF.

The chain uses TRBV6-5 and TRBJ2-3; weak D call: TRBD2 (7 bases). The V gene's germline CDR1 is MNHEY and CDR2 SVGAGI. Trimming shortened V by 7 bases and J by 6 bases, and 20 bases separated the two germline ends. The length of the CDR3 is 15 residues. The CDR3 reads CASNKGGPGGDTQYF. CDR3 nucleotides: TGTGCCAGCAACAAGGGGGGGCCCGGCGGGGATACGCAGTATTTT.

This clone occurred a few times. The J gene is TRBJ1-1, the V gene TRBV7-2; TRBD1 matches at 7 bases. The CDR3 runs 16 residues. The germline V gene has CDR1 SGHTA and CDR2 FQGNSA. V trimming: 2 bases; J trimming: 6 bases; junction bases outside the gene matches: 12. The CDR3 region is CASSLFPGTGVAEAFF. Written as DNA, the CDR3 is TGTGCCAGCAGCTTATTTCCCGGAACAGGGGTCGCTGAAGCTTTCTTT.